The sequence of this T cell receptor beta chain was determined in a study of technical replicates of blood from a few donors. Germline V gene sequence: CDR1 WSHSY, CDR2 SAAADI. The junction had 6 bases not matched to a gene; V was cut back by 4 bases and J by 5 bases. The CDR3 sequence is 14 residues long. The table came from immunoSEQ multiplex PCR; TCRdb's copy has only in-frame clones and leaves some out. The data show more than 65,000 clones, with around 91% seen just once and under 0.4% held by the top ten. The V and J genes are TRBV10-2 and TRBJ1-2; 8 nucleotides line up with TRBD1. The sequence derives from a human donor in good health. Some clones in this sample may be carry-over from other donors' samples. Sequencing input: T cells isolated from PBMCs. CDR3 bases: TGCGCCAGCAGTGCCCAGGGGGCTGGGTATGGCTACACCTTC. As protein: CASSAQGAGYGYTF.